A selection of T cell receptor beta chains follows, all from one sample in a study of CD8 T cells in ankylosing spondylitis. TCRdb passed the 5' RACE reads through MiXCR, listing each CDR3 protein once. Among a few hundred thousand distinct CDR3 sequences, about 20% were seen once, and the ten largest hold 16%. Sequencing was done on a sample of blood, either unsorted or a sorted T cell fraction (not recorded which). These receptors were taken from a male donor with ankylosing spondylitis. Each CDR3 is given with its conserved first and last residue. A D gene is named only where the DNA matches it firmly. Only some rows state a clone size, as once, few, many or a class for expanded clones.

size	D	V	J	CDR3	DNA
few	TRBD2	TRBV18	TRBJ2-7	CASSRAGENEQYF	TGTGCCAGCTCGAGGGCGGGAGAAAACGAGCAGTACTTC
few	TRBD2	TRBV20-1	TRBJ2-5	CSARDPFSGSKETQYF	TGCAGTGCTAGAGACCCATTTAGCGGGAGTAAGGAGACCCAGTACTTC
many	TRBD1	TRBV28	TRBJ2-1	CASSVGTGDEQFF	TGTGCCAGCAGTGTGGGAACAGGGGATGAGCAGTTCTTC
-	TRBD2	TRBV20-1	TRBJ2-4	CSAVSGTVAKNIQYF	TGCAGTGCTGTGAGCGGGACCGTAGCCAAAAACATTCAGTACTTC
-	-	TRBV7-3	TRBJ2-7	CASSLYGGDVYKQYF	TGTGCCAGCAGCTTATACGGGGGCGACGTCTACAAGCAGTACTTC
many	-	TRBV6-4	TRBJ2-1	CASSDSRGTKQFF	TGTGCCAGCAGTGACTCGAGGGGGACAAAGCAGTTCTTC
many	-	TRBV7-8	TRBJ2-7	CASSLSTSYEQYF	TGTGCCAGCAGCTTGAGCACTTCCTACGAGCAGTACTTC
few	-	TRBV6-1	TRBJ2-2	CASSRAAGGELFF	TGTGCCAGCAGTCGTGCCGCGGGCGGGGAGCTGTTTTTT
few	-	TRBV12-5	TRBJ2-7	CASGANSYEQYF	TGTGCTAGTGGTGCCAACAGCTACGAGCAGTACTTC
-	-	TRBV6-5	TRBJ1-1	CASSYPRQTNTEAFF	TGTGCCAGCAGTTACCCCCGACAGACGAACACTGAAGCTTTCTTT
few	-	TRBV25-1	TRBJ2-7	CASSDSGMGYEQYF	TGTGCCAGCAGTGATTCAGGGATGGGCTACGAGCAGTACTTC
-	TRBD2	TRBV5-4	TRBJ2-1	CASSRGAQREYLGEQFF	TGTGCCAGCAGCCGAGGGGCCCAGCGGGAGTATCTGGGTGAGCAGTTCTTC
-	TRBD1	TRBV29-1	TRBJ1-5	CSVAEGGSYQPQHF	TGCAGCGTTGCAGAAGGGGGCAGTTATCAGCCCCAGCATTTT
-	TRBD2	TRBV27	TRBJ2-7	CASSGLGRVYEQYF	TGTGCCAGCAGCGGACTGGGGAGGGTCTACGAGCAGTACTTC